The 26 T cell receptor beta chains listed next were all sequenced from one sample in a study of regulatory T cells in long-lasting Graves disease. Time point noted: newly diagnosed GD, antithyroid drugs for less than 3 months. Extracted RNA from PBMCs served as the source of the TCR library. CDR3-region Arm-PCR and iRepertoire HTBI primers produced the TCR beta libraries. One entry per CDR3 protein, called by TCRdb with MiXCR from the multiplex PCR reads. The table shows around 450,000 distinct CDR3 sequences, with 15% occurring only once. These data were also reused for a study on T cells in Graves' hyperthyroidism and ophthalmopathy.

Sequences were derived from peripheral blood mononuclear cells (PBMCs), sampled at new diagnosis, from a patient treated with antithyroid drugs. Receptor source: a woman aged 40-49 years with Graves disease.

This clonotype showed up many times. The chain links TRBV7-2 to TRBJ2-7; TRBD2 agrees at 7 bases. J gave up 7 bases and V 3 bases, and 12 bases lay outside the gene matches. The CDR3 spans 15 residues. Germline-derived CDR1 and CDR2 are SGHTA and FQGNSA. In DNA, the CDR3 is TGTGCCAGCAGCTTGGGAGGACTAGAGTGGTGGGAGCAGTACTTC. It yields the protein CASSLGGLEWWEQYF. Full variable domain (remainder filled in from reference TRBV7-2 and TRBJ2-7): GAGVSQSPSNKVTEKGKDVELRCDPISGHTALYWYRQSLGQGLEFLIYFQGNSAPDKSGLPSDRFSAERTGGSVSTLTIQRTQQEDSAVYLCASSLGGLEWWEQYFGPGTRLTVT.

On this clonotype itself: Given a far larger clone just one base away, this is likely a sequencing read error. V is TRBV2 and J is TRBJ2-5; D not certain. The closer fit of TRBJ2-1 to the DNA end suggests the J call may be wrong. Per germline, CDR1 SNHLY and CDR2 FYNNEI. This CDR3 region has 12 residues. The CDR3 DNA follows: TGTGCCAGCAGAGAAGTTGGAAATGAGCAGTTCTTC. This encodes CASREVGNEQFF.

This clonotype turned up a few times. The chain has TRBV4-1 and TRBJ2-5, with D hard to call. The germline V and J ends were trimmed by 0 bases and 2 bases, with 13 bases remaining between them. The CDR3 contains 16 residues. The germline CDR1 and CDR2 sequences are MGHRA and YSYEKL. The chain's CDR3 is CASSQDGGWAQETQYF. The CDR3, as DNA: TGCGCCAGCAGCCAAGATGGCGGATGGGCTCAAGAGACCCAGTACTTC.

The chain combines TRBV19 with TRBJ1-1; the D is unclear. V was clipped by 1 base and J by 0 bases, with 3 bases between them. The germline CDR1 and CDR2 sequences are LNHDA and SQIVND (reference sequence). This CDR3 region has 13 residues. CDR3 in amino acids: CASSIVLNTEAFF. The CDR3 region has the DNA TGTGCCAGTAGTATAGTGTTGAACACTGAAGCTTTCTTT.

The sample holds a few counts of this clonotype. A much larger clone sits a single nucleotide away, making a read error possible. V gene TRBV19 combines with J gene TRBJ2-7; the D gene could be TRBD1 or TRBD2 (5 bases each). The CDR3 runs to 14 residues. V lost 7 bases and J 0 bases, leaving 13 bases between the germline ends. Germline-derived CDR1 and CDR2 are LNHDA and SQIVND (reference sequence). CDR3 DNA sequence: TGTGCCAGTACCGGCAGGGAGAGCTCCTACGAGCAGTACTTC. Protein sequence: CASTGRESSYEQYF.

This clonotype has a count of ten or more. V gene TRBV3-1 combines with J gene TRBJ2-7, with D maybe TRBD2 (8 bases). Germline lookup yields CDR1 LGHDT and CDR2 YNNKEL (reference sequence). The length of the CDR3 is 16 residues. V was trimmed by 4 bases and J by 3 bases, leaving 19 bases between them. CDR3 loop: CASSPELAGQRYEQYF. The CDR3 coding sequence is TGTGCCAGCAGCCCTGAATTAGCGGGACAGCGCTACGAGCAGTACTTC.

This clonotype was seen repeatedly, ten times or more. The J gene is TRBJ1-1, the V gene TRBV12-3 or TRBV12-4; a possible D gene is TRBD1 (5 bases). CDR3 length: 14 amino acids. The germline V and J ends were trimmed by 4 bases and 1 base, with 10 bases remaining between them. This chain's CDR3 is CASSWGGTNTEAFF. In DNA form, the CDR3 reads TGTGCCAGCAGTTGGGGAGGGACGAACACTGAAGCTTTCTTT.

In this sample, this clonotype turned up a few times. Here the CDR3 reads CASGWASSGANVLTF. CDR3 bases: TGTGCCAGTGGTTGGGCGAGCTCTGGGGCCAACGTCCTGACTTTC. The chain joins TRBV6-1 to TRBJ2-6; no reliable D call. The ends were cut back, 9 bases at V and 0 bases at J, with 12 bases in the middle. The CDR3 length is 15 residues. CDR1 and CDR2 (germline): MNHNS, SASEGT.

This clonotype has ten or more counts. The chain uses TRBV24-1 and TRBJ1-2; 7 bases are shared with TRBD1. Germline-derived CDR1 and CDR2 are KGHDR and SFDVKD. V lost 0 bases to trimming and J lost 8 bases; unmatched junction nucleotides: 5. There are 14 residues in the CDR3. The CDR3 nucleotides read TGTGCCACCAGTGATTTGGGACAGGAAGAAGGCTACACCTTC. Its translation: CATSDLGQEEGYTF.

V gene TRBV6-2 or TRBV6-3 combines with J gene TRBJ2-1; TRBD1 matches at 7 bases. Looked up from germline, CDR1 is MNHEY and CDR2 is SVGEGT. The CDR3 loop spans 15 amino acids. The junction had 5 bases not matched to a gene; V was cut back by 2 bases and J by 4 bases. CDR3 sequence (DNA): TGTGCCAGCAGTTACACTACAGGGGCGTACAATGAGCAGTTCTTC. Its protein product is CASSYTTGAYNEQFF.

This clonotype has just a few counts. The CDR3: CSAKLAGFPYEQYF. CDR3 nucleotides: TGCAGTGCTAAACTAGCAGGATTCCCCTACGAGCAGTACTTC. The gene calls are TRBV20-1 and TRBJ2-7; perhaps TRBD2 as D (6 bases). The CDR3 loop spans 14 amino acids. The germline V gene encodes CDR1 DFQATT and CDR2 SNEGSKA (reference sequence). Trimming left V 4 bases short and J 2 bases short, with 15 bases between.

Many counts were recorded for this clonotype. The rearrangement joins TRBV6-2 or TRBV6-3 to TRBJ1-3; TRBD1 is a possible D gene (6 bases). V lost 5 bases to trimming and J lost 1 base, with 15 bases between them. This CDR3 spans 16 amino acids. Germline CDR1 MNHEY, CDR2 SVGEGT. In nucleotides, the CDR3 is TGTGCCAGCAGTGAAAGACCAGGGGAGTCTGGAAACACCATATATTTT. It yields the protein CASSERPGESGNTIYF.

Many counts were recorded for this clonotype. Relative to the germline gene, one junction end is altered; a read error may explain this. The chain couples TRBV5-1 to TRBJ1-1; weak D call: TRBD1 (5 bases). CDR3 length: 13 amino acids. The germline V gene encodes CDR1 SGHRS and CDR2 YFSETQ. The CDR3 DNA sequence: TGTGCCAGCAGTTTACAGGATAACACTGAAGCTTTCTTT. It is translated as CASSLQDNTEAFF.

V usage is TRBV19 and J usage is TRBJ1-3; possible D gene TRBD1, 6 bases. This CDR3 has 15 amino acids. CDR1 LNHDA and CDR2 SQIVND come from the germline V gene (reference sequence). Trimming removed 6 bases at V and 0 bases at J, with 12 bases between. In nucleotides, the CDR3 is TGTGCCAGTAGAAGAACAGGGACCTCTGGAAACACCATATATTTT. The encoded protein is CASRRTGTSGNTIYF. Full variable domain (rest looked up from reference TRBV19 and TRBJ1-3): DGGITQSPKYLFRKEGQNVTLSCEQNLNHDAMYWYRQDPGQGLRLIYYSQIVNDFQKGDIAEGYSVSREKKESFPLTVTSAQKNPTAFYLCASRRTGTSGNTIYFGEGSWLTVV.

The V call is TRBV30, the J call TRBJ2-5; 10 nucleotides line up with TRBD2. Trimming at V came to 0 bases and at J to 5 bases, leaving 9 bases not matched to a gene. The CDR3 spans 16 residues. Germline assignment: CDR1 GTSNPN and CDR2 SVGIG (reference sequence). This chain's CDR3 is CAWSVYRTSGYETQYF. CDR3 DNA: TGTGCCTGGAGTGTATACAGGACTAGCGGATATGAGACCCAGTACTTC.

Many counts were recorded for this clonotype. The V call is TRBV12-3 or TRBV12-4, the J call TRBJ2-2; D is perhaps TRBD1 (5 bases). The CDR3 has 16 amino acids. V was cut by 2 bases and J by 5 bases, with 15 bases left in between. CDR3 in amino acids: CASSLQGRTVTGELFF. CDR3 coding DNA: TGTGCCAGCAGTTTACAGGGTAGGACGGTAACCGGGGAGCTGTTTTTT.

This clonotype came up many times. The V and J genes are TRBV7-9 and TRBJ1-1, with 7 bases that match TRBD1. V was clipped by 1 base and J by 1 base; unmatched bases: 3. There are 15 residues in the CDR3. Germline CDR1 and CDR2: SEHNR and FQNEAQ (reference sequence). The CDR3 DNA follows: TGTGCCAGCAGCTTAGGGGGGACAGAGAACACTGAAGCTTTCTTT. This sequence encodes CASSLGGTENTEAFF.

This clonotype has at least ten counts. This sequence joins TRBV30 and TRBJ2-7; 9 nucleotides line up with TRBD1. Germline lookup yields CDR1 GTSNPN and CDR2 SVGIG (reference sequence). The CDR3 sequence is 15 residues long. The junction had 13 bases not matched to a gene; V was cut back by 4 bases and J by 6 bases. The CDR3 region has the DNA TGTGCCTGGAAGTATCGGGACAGGGAATCGGGCGAGCAGTACTTC. It specifies CAWKYRDRESGEQYF.

About this clonotype: It differs at one base from a far larger clone, so likely a read error. The chain combines TRBV11-2 with TRBJ2-5; D may be TRBD2 (6 bases). The V end lost 1 base, the J end lost 4 bases, and 13 bases lay between the germline ends. The CDR3 has 15 residues. Germline V gives CDR1 SGHAT, CDR2 FQNNGV. The CDR3 DNA reads TGTGCCAGCAGCTTAGCTCTGGGACTCCCAGAGACCCAGTACTTC. Protein sequence: CASSLALGLPETQYF. The whole variable domain, filled in from reference TRBV11-2 and TRBJ2-5, reads EAGVAQSPRYKIIEKRQSVAFWCNPISGHATLYWYQQILGQGPKLLIQFQNNGVVDDSQLPKDRFSAERLKGVDSTLKIQPAKLEDSAVYLCASSLALGLPETQYFGPGTRLLVL.

In the case of this clonotype: This may come from a read error, since a much larger clone is one base off. CDR3: CASNSPGGGDTQYF. DNA of the CDR3: TGTGCCAGCAATTCCCCTGGGGGTGGCGATACGCAGTATTTT. The rearrangement joins TRBV28 to TRBJ2-3; D might be TRBD1 or TRBD2, each matching 5 bases. Germline-derived CDR1 and CDR2 are MDHEN and SYDVKM. V was clipped by 7 bases and J by 6 bases, with 17 bases between them. The CDR3 is 14 residues long.

This clonotype was observed at least ten times. V and J are TRBV7-8 and TRBJ2-4; weak D call: TRBD1 (6 bases). CDR1 is SGHVS, CDR2 FQNEAQ, per germline. This CDR3 is built from 17 residues. The V end was cut by 5 bases, the J end by 0 bases, with 17 bases between. CDR3 sequence (DNA): TGTGCCAGCAGCACACCCCGGGACACACTAGCCAAAAACATTCAGTACTTC. This sequence encodes CASSTPRDTLAKNIQYF.

This clonotype has a count of ten or more. V usage is TRBV27 and J usage is TRBJ2-7, with 14 bases fitting TRBD2. The CDR3 is 19 amino acids. V lost 6 bases and J lost 7; bases outside the gene matches: 20. Germline CDR1 reads MNHEY; CDR2 reads SMNVEV (reference sequence). In DNA form, the CDR3 reads TGTGCCAGCAGCACTGGGACTAGCGGGAGCAGGGTTAACGGAGCAGAGCAGTACTTC. The encoded protein is CASSTGTSGSRVNGAEQYF.

This clonotype has ten or more counts. The V and J genes are TRBV19 and TRBJ1-6; TRBD1 matches at 8 bases. From germline, CDR1 is LNHDA and CDR2 SQIVND (reference sequence). This CDR3 contains 19 residues. V was pared by 4 bases and J by 10 bases, with 21 bases of the junction left unmatched. CDR3 nucleotide sequence: TGTGCCAGTAGTACCTTCACCGGGACAGGCATACCTTATTCGTCACCCCTCCACTTT. Protein product: CASSTFTGTGIPYSSPLHF. The variable domain in full, completed from reference TRBV19 and TRBJ1-6, reads DGGITQSPKYLFRKEGQNVTLSCEQNLNHDAMYWYRQDPGQGLRLIYYSQIVNDFQKGDIAEGYSVSREKKESFPLTVTSAQKNPTAFYLCASSTFTGTGIPYSSPLHFGNGTRLTVT.

This chain connects TRBV20-1 to TRBJ2-7, with 11 bases lining up with TRBD2. Germline values: CDR1 DFQATT, CDR2 SNEGSKA (reference sequence). The CDR3 has 16 residues. V was pared by 3 bases and J by 4 bases, with 11 bases of the junction left unmatched. The CDR3 DNA reads as TGCAGTGCTAGGGTGCGTAGCGGGAGGGCCAAGTACGAGCAGTACTTC. Its translation: CSARVRSGRAKYEQYF.

At least ten counts were recorded for this clonotype. The chain has TRBV7-2 and TRBJ2-2; a possible D gene is TRBD1 (5 bases). Germline CDR1 SGHTA, CDR2 FQGNSA. The CDR3 sequence is 13 residues long. The V end lost 8 bases, the J end lost 4 bases, and 11 bases lay between the germline ends. This CDR3 is CASRVGPTGELFF. CDR3 sequence (DNA): TGTGCCAGCCGAGTGGGGCCCACCGGGGAGCTGTTTTTT.

This clonotype has at least ten counts. This rearrangement joins TRBV5-1 to TRBJ1-1; D not resolved. The V gene lost 4 bases and the J gene lost 3 bases, with 25 bases spanning the gap. CDR3 length: 18 residues. CDR1 SGHRS and CDR2 YFSETQ come from the germline V gene. The CDR3 loop reads CASSPGGVAAGQYTEAFF. Here the CDR3 DNA reads TGCGCCAGCAGCCCGGGCGGGGTGGCAGCCGGGCAGTACACTGAAGCTTTCTTT. The whole variable domain, filled in from reference TRBV5-1 and TRBJ1-1, reads KAGVTQTPRYLIKTRGQQVTLSCSPISGHRSVSWYQQTPGQGLQFLFEYFSETQRNKGNFPGRFSGRQFSNSRSEMNVSTLELGDSALYLCASSPGGVAAGQYTEAFFGQGTRLTVV.